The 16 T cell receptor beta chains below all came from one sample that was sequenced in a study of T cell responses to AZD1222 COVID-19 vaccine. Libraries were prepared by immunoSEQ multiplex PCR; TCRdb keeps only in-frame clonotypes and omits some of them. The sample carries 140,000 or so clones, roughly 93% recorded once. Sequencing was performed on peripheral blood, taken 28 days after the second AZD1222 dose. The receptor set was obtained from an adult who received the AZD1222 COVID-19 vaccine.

The CDR3 DNA is TGTGCCAGCGGACTCGTGGGCCCGAGCACAGATACGCAGTATTTT. Translation: CASGLVGPSTDTQYF. The chain combines TRBV7-9 with TRBJ2-3, with TRBD2 as a possible D gene (5 bases). CDR3 length equals 15 residues. V lost 8 bases and J lost 0, with 15 bases in between. The germline V gene has CDR1 SEHNR and CDR2 FQNEAQ (reference sequence).

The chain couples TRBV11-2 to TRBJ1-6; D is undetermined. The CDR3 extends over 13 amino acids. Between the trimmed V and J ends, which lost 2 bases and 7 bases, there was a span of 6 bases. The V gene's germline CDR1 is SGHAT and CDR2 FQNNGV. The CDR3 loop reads CASSLSFNSPLHF. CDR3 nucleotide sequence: TGTGCCAGCAGCTTATCCTTCAATTCACCCCTCCACTTT.

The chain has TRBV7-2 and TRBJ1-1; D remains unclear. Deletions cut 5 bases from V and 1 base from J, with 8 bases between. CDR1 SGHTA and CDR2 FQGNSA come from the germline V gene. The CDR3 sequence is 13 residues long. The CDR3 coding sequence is TGTGCCAGCAGCATTACAGAGAACACTGAAGCTTTCTTT. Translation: CASSITENTEAFF.

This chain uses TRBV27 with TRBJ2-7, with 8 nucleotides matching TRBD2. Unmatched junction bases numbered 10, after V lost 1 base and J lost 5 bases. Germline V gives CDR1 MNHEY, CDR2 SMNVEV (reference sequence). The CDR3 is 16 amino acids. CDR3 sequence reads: CASSLFDGRGVHEQYF. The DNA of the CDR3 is TGTGCCAGCAGTTTATTTGACGGGCGGGGGGTACACGAGCAGTACTTC.

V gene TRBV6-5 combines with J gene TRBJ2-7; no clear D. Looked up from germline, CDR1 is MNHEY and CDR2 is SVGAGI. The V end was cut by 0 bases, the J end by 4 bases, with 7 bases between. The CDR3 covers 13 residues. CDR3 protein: CASSYSAVYEQYF. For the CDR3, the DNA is TGTGCCAGCAGTTACTCGGCAGTTTACGAGCAGTACTTC.

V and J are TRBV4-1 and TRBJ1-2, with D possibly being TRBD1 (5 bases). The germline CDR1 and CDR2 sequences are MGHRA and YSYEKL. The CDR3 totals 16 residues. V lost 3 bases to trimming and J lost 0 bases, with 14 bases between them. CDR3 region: CASSQFPTAPNYGYTF. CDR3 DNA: TGCGCCAGCAGCCAGTTCCCGACAGCTCCTAACTATGGCTACACCTTC.

Here the CDR3 reads CASSQVGGRNTEAFF. The CDR3 DNA reads TGTGCCAGCAGCCAAGTGGGAGGGAGGAACACTGAAGCTTTCTTT. The chain employs TRBV3-1 (or the pseudogene TRBV3-2) and TRBJ1-1; D remains ambiguous. The CDR3 has 15 residues. Trimming cost V 1 base and J 1 base, with 10 bases left between them. Germline V gene lookup returns CDR1 LGHDT and CDR2 YNNKEL (reference sequence).

The CDR3 nucleotides are TGTGCCAGCAGAAACGTACAGGGAGAGAAAGAGACCCAGTACTTC. Encoded protein: CASRNVQGEKETQYF. The J gene is TRBJ2-5, the V gene TRBV21-1; no check of the table's D call, TRBD1, against the DNA was made. TRBV21-1 is a documented pseudogene. The CDR3 consists of 15 residues.

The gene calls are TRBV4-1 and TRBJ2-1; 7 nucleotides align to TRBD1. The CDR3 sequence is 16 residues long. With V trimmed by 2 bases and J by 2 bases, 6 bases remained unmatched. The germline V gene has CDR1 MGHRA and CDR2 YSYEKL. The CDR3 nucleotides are TGCGCCAGCAGCCAAACGACAGGGAACACCTACAATGAGCAGTTCTTC. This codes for CASSQTTGNTYNEQFF.

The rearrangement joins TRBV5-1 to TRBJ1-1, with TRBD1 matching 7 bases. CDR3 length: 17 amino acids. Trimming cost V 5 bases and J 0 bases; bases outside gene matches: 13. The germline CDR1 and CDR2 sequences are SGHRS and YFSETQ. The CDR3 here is CASSYTGTAVMNTEAFF. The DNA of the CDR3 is TGCGCCAGCAGTTACACCGGGACAGCTGTTATGAACACTGAAGCTTTCTTT.

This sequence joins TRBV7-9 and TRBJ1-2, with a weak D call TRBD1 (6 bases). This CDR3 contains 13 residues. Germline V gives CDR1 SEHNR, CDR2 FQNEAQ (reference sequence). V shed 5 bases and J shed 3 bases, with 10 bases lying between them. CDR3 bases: TGTGCCAGCAGCCCCGGACAGTACTATGGCTACACCTTC. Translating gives CASSPGQYYGYTF.

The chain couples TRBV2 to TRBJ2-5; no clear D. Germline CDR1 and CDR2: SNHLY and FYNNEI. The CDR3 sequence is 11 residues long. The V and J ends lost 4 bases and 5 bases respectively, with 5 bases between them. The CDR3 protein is CASSGRETQYF. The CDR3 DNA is TGTGCCAGCAGTGGGCGTGAGACCCAGTACTTC.

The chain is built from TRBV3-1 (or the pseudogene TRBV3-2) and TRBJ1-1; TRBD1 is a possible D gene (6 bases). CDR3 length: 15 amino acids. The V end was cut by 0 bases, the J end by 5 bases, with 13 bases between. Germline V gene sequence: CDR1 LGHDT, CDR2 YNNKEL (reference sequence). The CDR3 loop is CASSQDQGGGTEAFF. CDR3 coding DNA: TGTGCCAGCAGCCAAGATCAAGGGGGGGGGACTGAAGCTTTCTTT.

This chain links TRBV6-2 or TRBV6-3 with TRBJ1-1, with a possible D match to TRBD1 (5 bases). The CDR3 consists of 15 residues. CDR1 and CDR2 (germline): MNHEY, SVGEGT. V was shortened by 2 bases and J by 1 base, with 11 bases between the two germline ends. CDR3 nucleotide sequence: TGTGCCAGCAGTTACGGGGGACCGGAGAACACTGAAGCTTTCTTT. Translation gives CASSYGGPENTEAFF.

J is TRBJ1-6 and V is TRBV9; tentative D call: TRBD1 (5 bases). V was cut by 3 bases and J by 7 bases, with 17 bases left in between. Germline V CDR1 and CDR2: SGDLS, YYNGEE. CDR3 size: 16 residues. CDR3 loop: CASSDGGNLENSPLHF. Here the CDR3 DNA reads TGTGCCAGCAGCGATGGGGGGAACTTGGAGAATTCACCCCTCCACTTT.

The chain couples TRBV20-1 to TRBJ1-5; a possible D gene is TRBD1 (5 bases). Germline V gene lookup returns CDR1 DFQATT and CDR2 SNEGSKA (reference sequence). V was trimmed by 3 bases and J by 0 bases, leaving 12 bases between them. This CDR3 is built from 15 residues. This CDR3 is CSASGTTYSNQPQHF. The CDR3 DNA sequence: TGCAGTGCTAGTGGGACCACCTATAGCAATCAGCCCCAGCATTTT.